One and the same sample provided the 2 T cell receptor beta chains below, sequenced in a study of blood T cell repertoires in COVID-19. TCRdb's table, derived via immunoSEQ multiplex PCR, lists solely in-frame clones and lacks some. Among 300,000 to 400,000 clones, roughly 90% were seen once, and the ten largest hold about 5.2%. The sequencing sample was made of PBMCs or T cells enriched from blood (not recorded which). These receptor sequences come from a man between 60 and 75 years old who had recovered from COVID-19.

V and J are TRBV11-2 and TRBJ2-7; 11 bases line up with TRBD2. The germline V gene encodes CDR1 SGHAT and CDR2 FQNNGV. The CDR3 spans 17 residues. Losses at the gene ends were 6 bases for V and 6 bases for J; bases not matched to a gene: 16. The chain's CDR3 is CASSPAVGFSGRGEQYF. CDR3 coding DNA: TGTGCCAGCAGTCCCGCGGTAGGTTTTAGCGGGAGGGGCGAGCAGTACTTC. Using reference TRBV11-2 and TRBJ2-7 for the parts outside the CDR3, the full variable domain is EAGVAQSPRYKIIEKRQSVAFWCNPISGHATLYWYQQILGQGPKLLIQFQNNGVVDDSQLPKDRFSAERLKGVDSTLKIQPAKLEDSAVYLCASSPAVGFSGRGEQYFGPGTRLTVT.

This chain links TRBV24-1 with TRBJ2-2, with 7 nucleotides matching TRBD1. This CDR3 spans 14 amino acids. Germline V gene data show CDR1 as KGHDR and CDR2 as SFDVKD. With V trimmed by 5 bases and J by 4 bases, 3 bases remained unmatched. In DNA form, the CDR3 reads TGTGCCACCAGTGCTACAGGGGCCACCGGGGAGCTGTTTTTT. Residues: CATSATGATGELFF.